These 8 T cell receptor beta chains came from one sample sequenced in a study of sequential checkpoint blockade in melanoma (dated by TCRdb to 2018 to 2020). The library was built by means of the immunoSEQ multiplex PCR assay. TCRdb carries this immuneACCESS record with in-frame sequences only. Its versions omit some clonotypes, under half of them owing to an unresolved V gene in the studies checked, with the rest unexplained. A total of around 5,000 clones appear in this sample, about 78% of them only once. The ten largest clones represent roughly 61% of the sample. Interpreted using the paper, the treatment or condition label stands for: randomized to nivolumab then ipilimumab (arm A) or the reverse (arm B). The sequences come from CD8+ T cells sorted from blood (inferred from file names), collected from a patient given nivolumab and ipilimumab in sequence. The receptors shown here come from a human donor with melanoma.

This clone was seen more than once but under ten times. The J gene is TRBJ2-3, the V gene TRBV5-4, with D possibly TRBD1 on 5 matching bases. The CDR3 totals 15 residues. Trimming pared 4 bases from V and 2 bases from J, leaving 14 bases between. Germline CDR1 SGHNT, CDR2 YYREEE (reference sequence). The CDR3 region is CASSQVSGPTDTQYF. For the CDR3, the DNA is TGTGCCAGCAGCCAAGTGTCAGGGCCCACAGATACGCAGTATTTT.

The chain has TRBV5-1 and TRBJ2-1; TRBD1 agrees at 10 bases. V lost 1 base, J lost 7 bases, and 8 bases stayed unmatched. Germline V gene data show CDR1 as SGHRS and CDR2 as YFSETQ. CDR3 length: 16 residues. This CDR3 reads CASSLTPRQGANEQFF. CDR3 DNA sequence: TGCGCCAGCAGCTTGACGCCCCGACAGGGGGCGAATGAGCAGTTCTTC. Filled out from reference TRBV5-1 and TRBJ2-1, the complete variable domain reads KAGVTQTPRYLIKTRGQQVTLSCSPISGHRSVSWYQQTPGQGLQFLFEYFSETQRNKGNFPGRFSGRQFSNSRSEMNVSTLELGDSALYLCASSLTPRQGANEQFFGPGTRLTVL.

The chain combines TRBV2 with TRBJ1-6; D not resolved. Per germline, CDR1 SNHLY and CDR2 FYNNEI. The CDR3 runs 10 residues. Trimming took 4 bases from V and 11 from J, leaving 3 bases between them. This chain's CDR3 is CASSGAPLHF. The CDR3 coding sequence is TGTGCCAGCAGTGGAGCACCCCTCCACTTT. Supplemented by reference TRBV2 and TRBJ1-6, the full variable domain reads EPEVTQTPSHQVTQMGQEVILRCVPISNHLYFYWYRQILGQKVEFLVSFYNNEISEKSEIFDDQFSVERPDGSNFTLKIRSTKLEDSAMYFCASSGAPLHFGNGTRLTVT.

V and J are TRBV5-5 and TRBJ2-7; D not certain. Germline CDR1 and CDR2: SGHKS and YYEKEE (reference sequence). There are 12 residues in the CDR3. V lost 0 bases and J lost 4, with 5 bases in between. CDR3 DNA: TGTGCCAGCAGCTTGGACGGGTACGAGCAGTACTTC. As protein: CASSLDGYEQYF.

The chain combines TRBV5-6 with TRBJ1-2; 11 bases fit TRBD1. The V and J ends lost 2 bases and 4 bases, in that order; junction bases with no gene match: 4. CDR1 and CDR2 from the germline V gene are SGHDT and YYEEEE. There are 15 residues in the CDR3. The DNA for the CDR3 is TGTGCCAGCAGCTTTGGGACAGGGGGTGGCTATGGCTACACCTTC. This sequence encodes CASSFGTGGGYGYTF.

This clone was detected once. The V call is TRBV7-6, the J call TRBJ2-3, with TRBD1 as a possible D gene (7 bases). Germline lookup yields CDR1 SGHVS and CDR2 FNYEAQ. The CDR3 is 15 amino acids. V lost 3 bases and J lost 2, with 12 bases in between. CDR3: CASSLEGAHTDTQYF. DNA of the CDR3: TGTGCCAGCAGCTTGGAGGGGGCCCACACAGATACGCAGTATTTT.

This clone has just a few counts. This rearrangement joins TRBV9 to TRBJ1-2; 11 bases line up with TRBD1. J was trimmed by 8 bases and V by 3 bases; bases with no gene match: 9. Per germline, CDR1 SGDLS and CDR2 YYNGEE. The CDR3 contains 15 residues. Here the CDR3 reads CASSAYWTGGEGYTF. CDR3 bases: TGTGCCAGCAGCGCGTATTGGACAGGGGGCGAAGGCTACACCTTC.

The chain employs TRBV7-9 and TRBJ1-1; D might be TRBD1 (6 bases). V dropped 3 bases and J dropped 1 base, with 6 bases sitting between them. CDR3 length: 13 residues. CDR1 is SEHNR, CDR2 FQNEAQ, per germline (reference sequence). The CDR3 protein is CASSLTGNTEAFF. In DNA, the CDR3 is TGTGCCAGCAGCTTGACAGGGAACACTGAAGCTTTCTTT.